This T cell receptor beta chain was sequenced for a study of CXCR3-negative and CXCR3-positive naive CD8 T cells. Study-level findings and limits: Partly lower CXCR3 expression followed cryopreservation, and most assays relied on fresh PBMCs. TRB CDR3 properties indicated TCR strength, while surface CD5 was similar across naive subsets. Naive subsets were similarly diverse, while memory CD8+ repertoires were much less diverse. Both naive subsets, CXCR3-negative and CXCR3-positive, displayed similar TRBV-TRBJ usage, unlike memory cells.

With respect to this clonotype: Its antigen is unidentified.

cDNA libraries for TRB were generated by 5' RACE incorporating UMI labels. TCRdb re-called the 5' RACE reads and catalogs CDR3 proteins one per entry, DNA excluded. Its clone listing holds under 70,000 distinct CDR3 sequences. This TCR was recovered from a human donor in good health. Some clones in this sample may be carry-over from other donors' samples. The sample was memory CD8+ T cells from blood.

Here the CDR3 reads CASSLLGENTGELFF. This chain joins TRBV3-1 and TRBJ2-2; TCRdb's D gene call, TRBD1, goes unchecked for lack of DNA. The CDR3 sequence is 15 residues long. Germline values: CDR1 LGHDT, CDR2 YNNKEL (reference sequence).